This section outlines one T cell receptor (beta chain) sequence together with its context. Amplification used 60 Vbeta primers and 13 Jbeta primers. TCRdb keeps only in-frame clones here, not all; method: immunoSEQ multiplex PCR. The table lists 150,000 or so clones. Though nominally healthy at sampling, donors likely had unrecorded immune exposures. The V segment lost 6 bases and the J segment 5 bases; nucleotides outside the gene matches: 10. This CDR3 is 15 amino acids long. CDR1 is SGHAT and CDR2 is FQNNGV in the germline V gene. The entry originates in a study of cytomegalovirus exposure and HLA in healthy donors. Looking at the study overall: Unique TCRs from HLA-typed donors, 70 million to 85 million of them, were held in an early data release.

The sequence came from a woman in her forties or fifties in good health and CMV-seronegative. Sequenced: PBMCs. The rearrangement joins TRBV11-2 to TRBJ2-7, with TRBD2 matching 10 bases. Written as DNA, the CDR3 is TGTGCCAGCAGGATAACTAGCGGGACAACCCACGAGCAGTACTTC. Translation gives CASRITSGTTHEQYF.